This entry describes one T cell receptor beta chain. What it recognizes is unknown. The record originates from a study of T cell responses to AZD1222 COVID-19 vaccine. Study as a whole: Analyses pooled second doses at about 4 or about 12 weeks. Whole-study results and caveats: Repertoires were obtained solely post-peak T cell response. Within unmutated variant regions lay the reported targets of nearly half of spike-specific TCRs.

The CDR3 totals 17 residues. Germline lookup yields CDR1 MGHRA and CDR2 YSYEKL. V was pared by 3 bases and J by 2 bases, with 19 bases between. Method: immunoSEQ multiplex PCR; TCRdb's copy keeps in-frame clones and lacks some. The table records some 120,000 clones, over 75% of them present only once. The rearrangement uses TRBV4-1 and TRBJ2-5; the D gene is possibly TRBD1 (6 bases). The sequence was collected from an adult in good health. The sample consisted of peripheral blood, taken on day 0 of AZD1222 vaccination. The CDR3 nucleotides read TGCGCCAGCAGCCATTATCCGCTGACAGGCGATCAAGAGACCCAGTACTTC. Translating gives CASSHYPLTGDQETQYF.